These 16 T cell receptor beta chains came from one sample sequenced in a study of blood T cell repertoires in COVID-19. Only in-frame clones appear in the TCRdb table, and some are missing; sequencing was by immunoSEQ multiplex PCR. The sample lists roughly 130,000 clones; about four fifths were seen once. Sequencing used peripheral blood. Receptor source: a woman of 80 years or more with acute or convalescent COVID-19.

V and J are TRBV2 and TRBJ1-2; 9 nucleotides agree with TRBD1. The V segment lost 9 bases and the J segment 2 bases; nucleotides outside the gene matches: 10. In germline, CDR1 is SNHLY, CDR2 FYNNEI. This CDR3 is 15 amino acids long. The CDR3 loop is CARGGQGPPNYGYTF. As DNA, the CDR3 is TGTGCCAGAGGGGGACAGGGCCCTCCCAACTATGGCTACACCTTC. Filled out from reference TRBV2 and TRBJ1-2, the complete variable domain reads EPEVTQTPSHQVTQMGQEVILRCVPISNHLYFYWYRQILGQKVEFLVSFYNNEISEKSEIFDDQFSVERPDGSNFTLKIRSTKLEDSAMYFCARGGQGPPNYGYTFGSGTRLTVV.

This CDR3 reads CASSLTRDTEAFF. CDR3 bases: TGTGCCAGCAGTTTAACGAGGGACACTGAAGCTTTCTTT. This chain connects TRBV12-3 or TRBV12-4 to TRBJ1-1; D gene ambiguous. The CDR3 runs 13 residues. The germline V and J ends were trimmed by 2 bases and 3 bases, with 7 bases remaining between them.

The chain recombines TRBV5-6 with TRBJ2-5; 7 bases match TRBD1. Germline assignment: CDR1 SGHDT and CDR2 YYEEEE. This CDR3 spans 13 amino acids. V trimming: 4 bases; J trimming: 5 bases; junction bases outside the gene matches: 5. As DNA, the CDR3 is TGTGCCAGCAGCGTGGGACAGTGGGAGACCCAGTACTTC. It specifies CASSVGQWETQYF.

The chain couples TRBV5-1 to TRBJ1-2, with 11 bases aligning to TRBD1. This CDR3 is built from 16 residues. Germline CDR1 and CDR2: SGHRS and YFSETQ. V shed 2 bases and J 3 bases; nucleotides not matched to a gene: 6. The DNA for the CDR3 is TGCGCCAGCAGCTTTGGCTGGACAGGGGGCGACTATGGCTACACCTTC. It specifies CASSFGWTGGDYGYTF.

J is TRBJ1-1 and V is TRBV7-8; TRBD1 aligns across 8 bases. CDR3 size: 14 residues. V lost 8 bases and J lost 0; bases outside the gene matches: 5. From germline, CDR1 is SGHVS and CDR2 FQNEAQ. CDR3 bases: TGTGCCAGCCAAAGACAGGGGCTGAACACTGAAGCTTTCTTT. Its translation is CASQRQGLNTEAFF.

V usage is TRBV5-1 and J usage is TRBJ2-5, with 10 positions matching TRBD1. Germline trimming cut 4 bases from V and 5 bases from J; bases unmatched to any gene: 8. This CDR3 has 15 residues. The germline CDR1 and CDR2 sequences are SGHRS and YFSETQ. Here the CDR3 reads CASSPTGGPEETQYF. CDR3 sequence (DNA): TGCGCCAGCAGCCCGACAGGGGGCCCGGAGGAGACCCAGTACTTC. Based on the CDR3 plus reference TRBV5-1 and TRBJ2-5, the full variable domain is KAGVTQTPRYLIKTRGQQVTLSCSPISGHRSVSWYQQTPGQGLQFLFEYFSETQRNKGNFPGRFSGRQFSNSRSEMNVSTLELGDSALYLCASSPTGGPEETQYFGPGTRLLVL.

The chain is built from TRBV27 and TRBJ2-7; 7 bases agree with TRBD1. V trimming: 6 bases; J trimming: 12 bases; junction bases outside the gene matches: 14. CDR3 length: 13 amino acids. The germline V gene encodes CDR1 MNHEY and CDR2 SMNVEV (reference sequence). Here the CDR3 reads CASSPRAGTVVYF. The CDR3 nucleotides are TGTGCCAGCAGCCCACGAGCTGGGACAGTGGTGTACTTC.

This chain joins TRBV5-1 and TRBJ2-1; the match to TRBD2 covers 8 bases. Germline CDR1 SGHRS, CDR2 YFSETQ. J was trimmed by 5 bases and V by 0 bases; bases with no gene match: 7. This CDR3 region has 16 residues. This chain's CDR3 is CASSLVGGGKNNEQFF. In DNA form, the CDR3 reads TGCGCCAGCAGCTTGGTTGGCGGGGGGAAAAACAATGAGCAGTTCTTC. Variable domain in full (rest from reference TRBV5-1 and TRBJ2-1): KAGVTQTPRYLIKTRGQQVTLSCSPISGHRSVSWYQQTPGQGLQFLFEYFSETQRNKGNFPGRFSGRQFSNSRSEMNVSTLELGDSALYLCASSLVGGGKNNEQFFGPGTRLTVL.

The V call is TRBV9, the J call TRBJ2-2; possibly TRBD1 for D (6 bases). The germline gives CDR1 SGDLS, CDR2 YYNGEE. The CDR3 is 18 amino acids. V gave up 2 bases and J gave up 1 base, with 18 bases separating them. The CDR3 here is CASSVKIRGPQNTGELFF. Written as DNA, the CDR3 is TGTGCCAGCAGCGTCAAGATCAGGGGCCCCCAGAACACCGGGGAGCTGTTTTTT.

This clone was seen a handful of times. The chain couples TRBV5-5 to TRBJ1-2, with 7 bases that match TRBD1. V was pared by 2 bases and J by 7 bases, with 5 bases of the junction left unmatched. This CDR3 has 13 amino acids. Germline V gene data show CDR1 as SGHKS and CDR2 as YYEKEE (reference sequence). The CDR3 coding sequence is TGTGCCAGCAGCTTTACAGGGGACCCTGGCTACACCTTC. It codes for CASSFTGDPGYTF. Filled out from reference TRBV5-5 and TRBJ1-2, the complete variable domain reads DAGVTQSPTHLIKTRGQQVTLRCSPISGHKSVSWYQQVLGQGPQFIFQYYEKEERGRGNFPDRFSARQFPNYSSELNVNALLLGDSALYLCASSFTGDPGYTFGSGTRLTVV.

The V gene is TRBV6-5, the J gene TRBJ2-7; weak D call: TRBD2 (6 bases). In germline, CDR1 is MNHEY, CDR2 SVGAGI. This CDR3 is 15 amino acids long. Trimming removed 6 bases at V and 0 bases at J, with 15 bases between. CDR3 sequence reads: CASRTRGSSSYEQYF. CDR3 in DNA: TGTGCCAGCAGGACTAGGGGTTCTAGCTCCTACGAGCAGTACTTC.

The rearrangement joins TRBV11-3 to TRBJ2-7, with 10 bases that match TRBD1. The V and J ends lost 5 bases and 2 bases, in that order; junction bases with no gene match: 6. This CDR3 comprises 15 residues. CDR1 SGHNT and CDR2 YENEEA come from the germline V gene. The CDR3 spells CASSLGTGAPYEQYF. The CDR3 nucleotides are TGTGCCAGCAGCCTAGGGACAGGGGCACCCTACGAGCAGTACTTC.

V usage is TRBV27 and J usage is TRBJ2-7, with D possibly TRBD2 on 6 matching bases. Germline V lookup: CDR1 MNHEY, CDR2 SMNVEV (reference sequence). The CDR3 is 14 amino acids. Trimming took 5 bases from V and 6 from J, leaving 17 bases between them. The CDR3 DNA reads as TGTGCCAGCAGTCCCCATGCTCGGAGGGGCGAGCAGTACTTC. Translation gives CASSPHARRGEQYF.

The chain employs TRBV4-1 and TRBJ2-7, with D hard to call. The germline V and J ends were trimmed by 2 bases and 3 bases, with 8 bases remaining between them. This CDR3 is 13 amino acids long. In germline, CDR1 is MGHRA, CDR2 YSYEKL. CDR3 nucleotide sequence: TGCGCCAGCAGCCAACCCCCCCGCTACGAGCAGTACTTC. Its protein is CASSQPPRYEQYF.

This clone was seen a handful of times. For the CDR3, the DNA is TGTGCCAGCAGTTCCGCGAGTACTAGCGGGATCGGCTCCTACAATGAGCAGTTCTTC. Protein product: CASSSASTSGIGSYNEQFF. The chain employs TRBV28 and TRBJ2-1; the match to TRBD2 covers 10 bases. Germline assignment: CDR1 MDHEN and CDR2 SYDVKM. The junction had 12 bases not matched to a gene; V was cut back by 4 bases and J by 0 bases. CDR3 length: 19 residues.

This clone was seen only a few times. J is TRBJ1-2 and V is TRBV5-4, with 12 bases matching TRBD1. After removal of 4 bases from V and 7 bases from J, the junction contained 8 bases not matched to a gene. Germline V gene data show CDR1 as SGHNT and CDR2 as YYREEE (reference sequence). This CDR3 has 15 residues. This CDR3 is CASSRRGQGARGYTF. In DNA, the CDR3 is TGTGCCAGCAGCCGGCGGGGACAGGGGGCTCGTGGCTACACCTTC.